Each of the 15 T cell receptor beta chains below was sequenced from the same sample in a study of blood T cell repertoires in COVID-19. The repertoire was sequenced with immunoSEQ multiplex PCR; TCRdb's copy has only in-frame clones and lacks some. This repertoire shows 110,000 to 150,000 clones, around 89% found once; its top ten account for about 3.2%. The sample taken for sequencing was peripheral blood. The receptor set was obtained from a man aged 55 to 70 with active or convalescent COVID-19.

This chain joins TRBV14 and TRBJ2-1; a possible D gene is TRBD2 (6 bases). The CDR3 is 16 amino acids. The germline CDR1 and CDR2 sequences are SGHDN and FVKESK. Trimming left V 4 bases short and J 4 bases short, with 17 bases between. The CDR3 DNA reads TGTGCCAGCAGCCGTCCTAGCGCAACTGCGTACAATGAGCAGTTCTTC. Protein sequence: CASSRPSATAYNEQFF.

The gene calls are TRBV24-1 and TRBJ1-2; tentatively, D is TRBD1 (6 bases). V was cut by 4 bases and J by 8 bases, with 19 bases left in between. This CDR3 is 15 amino acids long. CDR1 and CDR2 from the germline V gene are KGHDR and SFDVKD. The CDR3, as DNA: TGTGCCACCAGTGACCCGGGACAAGGGCCCTCCGGCTACACCTTC. The encoded protein is CATSDPGQGPSGYTF.

The chain combines TRBV2 with TRBJ1-5; TRBD1 aligns across 7 bases. This CDR3 has 16 residues. Germline V gives CDR1 SNHLY, CDR2 FYNNEI. After removal of 0 bases from V and 7 bases from J, the junction contained 9 bases not matched to a gene. CDR3 sequence reads: CASSEAKNRGRQPQHF. CDR3 in DNA: TGTGCCAGCAGTGAAGCGAAGAACAGGGGACGACAGCCCCAGCATTTT.

The chain joins TRBV19 to TRBJ2-3; D is possibly TRBD1 (5 bases). V was pared by 11 bases and J by 1 base, with 16 bases between. The CDR3 has 14 residues. CDR1 LNHDA and CDR2 SQIVND come from the germline V gene (reference sequence). CDR3 coding DNA: TGTGCCTCCGGTTTGGGGCGCGGCACAGATACGCAGTATTTT. Protein sequence: CASGLGRGTDTQYF.

In this sample, this clone turned up once. The chain has TRBV7-2 and TRBJ1-3; D is possibly TRBD1 (6 bases). V was cut by 2 bases and J by 4 bases, with 12 bases left in between. The germline V gene encodes CDR1 SGHTA and CDR2 FQGNSA. The CDR3 has 15 residues. This CDR3 is CASSLTRGPGNTIYF. CDR3 DNA sequence: TGTGCCAGCAGCTTAACCAGGGGTCCCGGAAACACCATATATTTT.

The rearrangement links TRBV27 to TRBJ1-6; 8 positions match TRBD1. This CDR3 has 15 amino acids. V dropped 6 bases and J dropped 4; count of bases not matched to a gene: 5. In germline, CDR1 is MNHEY, CDR2 SMNVEV (reference sequence). For the CDR3, the DNA is TGTGCCAGCAGGCGGACAGGGCCTTATAATTCACCCCTCCACTTT. Translated, it gives CASRRTGPYNSPLHF.

The chain links TRBV21-1 to TRBJ2-2; the table assigns TRBD1, which was not confirmed against the DNA. TRBV21-1 is a known pseudogene. The CDR3 runs to 10 residues. In nucleotides, the CDR3 is TGTGCCCACAAGACCGGGGAGCTGTTTTTT. It is translated as CAHKTGELFF.

The rearrangement joins TRBV21-1 to TRBJ1-5; TRBD1 is taken as the D call from the table, unchecked against the DNA. TRBV21-1 is reported as a pseudogene. The CDR3 is 17 amino acids. DNA of the CDR3: TGTGCCAGCAGCAAAAACCCGGGACAGCGTGACAATCAGCCCCAGCATTTT. This translates into CASSKNPGQRDNQPQHF.

This clone came up a few times. This chain links TRBV29-1 with TRBJ2-1, with 12 bases fitting TRBD2. This CDR3 has 15 amino acids. CDR1 and CDR2 (germline): SQVTM, ANQGSEA. V gave up 5 bases and J gave up 4 bases; unmatched junction bases: 6. Written as DNA, the CDR3 is TGCAGCGTTCCTAGCGGGGGGGCCGTTTACAATGAGCAGTTCTTC. Its translation: CSVPSGGAVYNEQFF.

CDR3 sequence reads: CASSYSGGDTEAFF. In DNA form, the CDR3 reads TGTGCCAGCAGTTACTCGGGGGGAGATACTGAAGCTTTCTTT. The chain combines TRBV6-6 with TRBJ1-1; possibly TRBD1 for D (5 bases). This CDR3 comprises 14 residues. The V gene lost 0 bases and the J gene lost 5 bases, with 10 bases spanning the gap. The germline gives CDR1 MNHNY, CDR2 SVGAGI (reference sequence).

J is TRBJ2-2 and V is TRBV2, with D perhaps TRBD2 (5 bases). Trimming left V 5 bases short and J 7 bases short, with 14 bases between. This CDR3 is built from 14 residues. The germline CDR1 and CDR2 sequences are SNHLY and FYNNEI. CDR3 in DNA: TGTGCCAGCAGTATATTACGGGAAGGCGGGGAGCTGTTTTTT. This sequence encodes CASSILREGGELFF.

The rearrangement joins TRBV24-1 to TRBJ2-4, with D maybe TRBD2 (6 bases). Germline loops: CDR1 KGHDR, CDR2 SFDVKD. This CDR3 is built from 15 residues. With 6 bases removed from V and 3 bases from J, the gap between germline ends came to 14 bases. The CDR3 coding sequence is TGTGCCACCAGTAGAGGCTCCGGGGGCAAAAACATTCAGTACTTC. This gives the protein CATSRGSGGKNIQYF.

This clone was observed once. The chain combines TRBV28 with TRBJ1-2, with D unresolved. V lost 3 bases, J lost 3 bases, and 14 bases lay in between. Germline V CDR1 and CDR2: MDHEN, SYDVKM. The CDR3 contains 15 residues. The CDR3 here is CASSFLGEAYYGYTF. The DNA for the CDR3 is TGTGCCAGCAGTTTTCTAGGAGAAGCATACTATGGCTACACCTTC.

The gene calls are TRBV2 and TRBJ2-3, with 13 bases lining up with TRBD2. The germline CDR1 and CDR2 sequences are SNHLY and FYNNEI. Trimming at V came to 6 bases and at J to 3 bases, leaving 3 bases not matched to a gene. The length of the CDR3 is 15 residues. In nucleotides, the CDR3 is TGTGCCAGCAGCCCGGGACTAGCGGGAACAGATACGCAGTATTTT. Protein: CASSPGLAGTDTQYF. The variable domain in full, completed from reference TRBV2 and TRBJ2-3, reads EPEVTQTPSHQVTQMGQEVILRCVPISNHLYFYWYRQILGQKVEFLVSFYNNEISEKSEIFDDQFSVERPDGSNFTLKIRSTKLEDSAMYFCASSPGLAGTDTQYFGPGTRLTVL.

The gene calls are TRBV24-1 and TRBJ1-1; no clear D gene. CDR1 is KGHDR, CDR2 SFDVKD, per germline. The CDR3 length is 13 residues. Trimming shortened V by 4 bases and J by 10 bases, and 15 bases separated the two germline ends. In DNA, the CDR3 is TGTGCCACCAGTGACCCGGCGGGGAGAGGAGCTTTCTTT. It codes for CATSDPAGRGAFF.